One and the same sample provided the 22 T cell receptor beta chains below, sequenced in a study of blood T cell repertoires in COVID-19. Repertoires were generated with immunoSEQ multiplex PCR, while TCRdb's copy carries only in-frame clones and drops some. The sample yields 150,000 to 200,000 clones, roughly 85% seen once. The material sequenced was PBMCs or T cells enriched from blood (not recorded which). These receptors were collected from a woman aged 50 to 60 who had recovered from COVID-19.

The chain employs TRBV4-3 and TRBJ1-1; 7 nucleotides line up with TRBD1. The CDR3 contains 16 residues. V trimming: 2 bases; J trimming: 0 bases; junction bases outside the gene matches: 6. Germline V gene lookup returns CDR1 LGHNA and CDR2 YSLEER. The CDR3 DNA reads TGCGCCAGCAGCCAAAACAGGGGCTTCATGAACACTGAAGCTTTCTTT. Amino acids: CASSQNRGFMNTEAFF.

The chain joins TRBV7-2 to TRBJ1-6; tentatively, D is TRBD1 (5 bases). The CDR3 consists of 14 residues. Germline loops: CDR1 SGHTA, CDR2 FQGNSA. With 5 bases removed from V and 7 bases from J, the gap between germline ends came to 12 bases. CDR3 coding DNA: TGTGCCAGCAGCCATGCGGGGGAGAATTCACCCCTCCACTTT. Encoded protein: CASSHAGENSPLHF.

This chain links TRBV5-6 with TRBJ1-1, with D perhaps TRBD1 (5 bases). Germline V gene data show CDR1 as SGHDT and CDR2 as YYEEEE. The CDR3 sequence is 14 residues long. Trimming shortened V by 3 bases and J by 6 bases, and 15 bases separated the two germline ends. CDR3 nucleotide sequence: TGTGCCAGCAGCTGGGCAGGGCCCAAGGCTGAAGCTTTCTTT. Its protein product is CASSWAGPKAEAFF.

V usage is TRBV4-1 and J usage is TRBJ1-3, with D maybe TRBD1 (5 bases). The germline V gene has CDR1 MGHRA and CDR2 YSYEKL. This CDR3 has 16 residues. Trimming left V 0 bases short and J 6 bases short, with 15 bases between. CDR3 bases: TGCGCCAGCAGCCAAGATTCAGGGCCGCGGAAAAACACCATATATTTT. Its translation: CASSQDSGPRKNTIYF.

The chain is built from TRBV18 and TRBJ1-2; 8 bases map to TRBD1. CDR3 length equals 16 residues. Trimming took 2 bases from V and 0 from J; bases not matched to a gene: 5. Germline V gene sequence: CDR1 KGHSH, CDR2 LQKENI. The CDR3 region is CASSPEQGVSNYGYTF. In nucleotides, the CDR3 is TGTGCCAGCTCACCAGAACAGGGGGTATCTAACTATGGCTACACCTTC. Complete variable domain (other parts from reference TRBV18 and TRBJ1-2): NAGVMQNPRHLVRRRGQEARLRCSPMKGHSHVYWYRQLPEEGLKFMVYLQKENIIDESGMPKERFSAEFPKEGPSILRIQQVVRGDSAAYFCASSPEQGVSNYGYTFGSGTRLTVV.

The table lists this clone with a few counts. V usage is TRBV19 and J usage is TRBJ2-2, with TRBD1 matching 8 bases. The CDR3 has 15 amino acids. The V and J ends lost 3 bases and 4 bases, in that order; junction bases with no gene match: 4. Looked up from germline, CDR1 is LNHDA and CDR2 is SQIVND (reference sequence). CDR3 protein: CASSILQGGTGELFF. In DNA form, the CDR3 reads TGTGCCAGTAGTATCTTACAGGGGGGCACCGGGGAGCTGTTTTTT.

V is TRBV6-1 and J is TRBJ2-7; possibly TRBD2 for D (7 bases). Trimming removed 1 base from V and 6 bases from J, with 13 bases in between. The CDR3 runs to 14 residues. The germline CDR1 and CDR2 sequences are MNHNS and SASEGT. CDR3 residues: CASSEVPGEGEQYV. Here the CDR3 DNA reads TGTGCCAGCAGTGAAGTTCCAGGGGAGGGCGAGCAGTACGTC.

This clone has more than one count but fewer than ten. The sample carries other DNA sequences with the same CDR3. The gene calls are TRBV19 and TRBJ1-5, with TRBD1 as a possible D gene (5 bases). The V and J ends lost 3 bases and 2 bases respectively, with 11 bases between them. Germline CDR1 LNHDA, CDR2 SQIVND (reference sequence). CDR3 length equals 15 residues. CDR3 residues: CASSIWGGGNQPQHF. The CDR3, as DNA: TGTGCCAGTAGTATCTGGGGAGGGGGCAATCAGCCCCAGCATTTT.

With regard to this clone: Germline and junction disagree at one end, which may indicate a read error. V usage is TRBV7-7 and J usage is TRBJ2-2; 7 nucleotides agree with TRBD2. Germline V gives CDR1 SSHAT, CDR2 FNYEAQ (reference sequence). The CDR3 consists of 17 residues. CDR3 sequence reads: CASSPNSGRGNTGELFF. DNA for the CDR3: TGTGCTAGCAGCCCCAACTCGGGGAGGGGTAACACCGGGGAGCTGTTTTTT.

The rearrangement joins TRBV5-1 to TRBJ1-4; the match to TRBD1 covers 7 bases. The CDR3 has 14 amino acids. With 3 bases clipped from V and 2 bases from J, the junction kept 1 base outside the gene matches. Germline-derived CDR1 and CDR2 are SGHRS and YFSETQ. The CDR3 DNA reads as TGCGCCAGCAGCTGGGGACAGACTAATGAAAAACTGTTTTTT. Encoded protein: CASSWGQTNEKLFF. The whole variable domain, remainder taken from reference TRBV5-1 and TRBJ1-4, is KAGVTQTPRYLIKTRGQQVTLSCSPISGHRSVSWYQQTPGQGLQFLFEYFSETQRNKGNFPGRFSGRQFSNSRSEMNVSTLELGDSALYLCASSWGQTNEKLFFGSGTQLSVL.

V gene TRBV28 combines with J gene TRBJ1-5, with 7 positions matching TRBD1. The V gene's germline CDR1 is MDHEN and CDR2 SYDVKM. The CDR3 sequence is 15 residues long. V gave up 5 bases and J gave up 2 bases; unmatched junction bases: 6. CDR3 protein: CASSPTGARNQPQHF. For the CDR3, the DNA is TGTGCCAGCAGTCCCACAGGGGCCCGCAATCAGCCCCAGCATTTT.

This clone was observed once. CDR3 sequence: CASSIDRRDNQPQHF. CDR3 nucleotides: TGTGCCAGTAGTATAGATAGGCGGGACAATCAGCCCCAGCATTTT. The chain links TRBV19 to TRBJ1-5; D is uncertain. This CDR3 has 15 residues. The germline V gene encodes CDR1 LNHDA and CDR2 SQIVND (reference sequence). V was shortened by 0 bases and J by 3 bases, with 9 bases between the two germline ends.

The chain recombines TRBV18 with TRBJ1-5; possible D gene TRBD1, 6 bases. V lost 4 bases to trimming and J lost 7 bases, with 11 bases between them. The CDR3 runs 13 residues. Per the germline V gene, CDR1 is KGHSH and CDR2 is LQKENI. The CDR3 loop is CASSQTDRQPQHF. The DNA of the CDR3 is TGTGCCAGCTCACAAACGGACAGACAGCCCCAGCATTTT.

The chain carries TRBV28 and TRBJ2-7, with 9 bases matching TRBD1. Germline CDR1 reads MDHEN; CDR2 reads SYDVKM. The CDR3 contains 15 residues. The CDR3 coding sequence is TGTGCCAGCAGTTCGAACAGGGGGCTGGGAGGTCTAAGGGCCGTC. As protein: CASSSNRGLGGLRAV.

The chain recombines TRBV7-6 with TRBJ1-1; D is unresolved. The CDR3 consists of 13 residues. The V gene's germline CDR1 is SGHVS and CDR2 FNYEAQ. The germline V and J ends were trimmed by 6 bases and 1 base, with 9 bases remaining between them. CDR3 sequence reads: CASSLTENTEAFF. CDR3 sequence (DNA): TGTGCCAGCAGTCTAACAGAGAACACTGAAGCTTTCTTT.

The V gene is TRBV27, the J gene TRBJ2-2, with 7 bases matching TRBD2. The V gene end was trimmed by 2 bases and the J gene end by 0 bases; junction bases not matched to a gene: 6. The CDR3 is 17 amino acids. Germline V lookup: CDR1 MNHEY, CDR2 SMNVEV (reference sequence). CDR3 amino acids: CASSLGRGLANTGELFF. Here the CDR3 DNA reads TGTGCCAGCAGTTTAGGCAGAGGACTAGCGAACACCGGGGAGCTGTTTTTT.

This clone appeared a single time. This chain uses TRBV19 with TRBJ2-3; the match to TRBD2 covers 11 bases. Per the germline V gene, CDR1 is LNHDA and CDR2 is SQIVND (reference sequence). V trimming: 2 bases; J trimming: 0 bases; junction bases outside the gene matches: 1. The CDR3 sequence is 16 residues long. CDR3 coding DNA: TGTGCCAGTAGTATACTAGCGGGAGGAAGCACAGATACGCAGTATTTT. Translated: CASSILAGGSTDTQYF.

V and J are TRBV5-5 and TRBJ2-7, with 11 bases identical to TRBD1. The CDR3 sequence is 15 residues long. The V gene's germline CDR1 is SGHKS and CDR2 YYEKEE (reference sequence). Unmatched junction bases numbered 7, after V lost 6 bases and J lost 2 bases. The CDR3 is CASNPRDRGAYEQYV. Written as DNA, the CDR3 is TGTGCCAGCAACCCCCGGGACAGGGGGGCCTACGAGCAGTACGTC.

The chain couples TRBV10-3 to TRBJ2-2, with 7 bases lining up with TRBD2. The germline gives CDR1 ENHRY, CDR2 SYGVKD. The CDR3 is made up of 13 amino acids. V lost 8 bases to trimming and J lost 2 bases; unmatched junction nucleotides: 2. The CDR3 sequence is CAIGTTNTGELFF. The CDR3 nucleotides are TGTGCCATCGGGACTACAAACACCGGGGAGCTGTTTTTT.

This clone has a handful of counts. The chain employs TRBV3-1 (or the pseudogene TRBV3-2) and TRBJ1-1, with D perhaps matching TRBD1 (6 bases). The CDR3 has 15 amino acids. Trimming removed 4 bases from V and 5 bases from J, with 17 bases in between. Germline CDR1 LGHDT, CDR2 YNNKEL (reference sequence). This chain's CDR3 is CASSPYRTVRTEAFF. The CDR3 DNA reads TGTGCCAGCAGCCCTTATCGGACAGTCAGGACTGAAGCTTTCTTT.

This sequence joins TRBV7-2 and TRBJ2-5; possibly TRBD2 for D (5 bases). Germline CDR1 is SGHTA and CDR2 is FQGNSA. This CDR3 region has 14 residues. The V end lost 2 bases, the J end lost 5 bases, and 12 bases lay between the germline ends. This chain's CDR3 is CASSLPEKRETQYF. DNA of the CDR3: TGTGCCAGCAGCTTACCCGAAAAGCGGGAGACCCAGTACTTC. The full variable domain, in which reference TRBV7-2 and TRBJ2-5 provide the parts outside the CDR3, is GAGVSQSPSNKVTEKGKDVELRCDPISGHTALYWYRQSLGQGLEFLIYFQGNSAPDKSGLPSDRFSAERTGGSVSTLTIQRTQQEDSAVYLCASSLPEKRETQYFGPGTRLLVL.

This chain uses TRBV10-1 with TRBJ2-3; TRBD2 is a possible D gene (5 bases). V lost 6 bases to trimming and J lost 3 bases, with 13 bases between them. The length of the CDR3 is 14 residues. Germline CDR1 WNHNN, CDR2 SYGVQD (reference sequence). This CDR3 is CASRRVEWTDTQYF. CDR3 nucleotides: TGCGCCAGCAGGAGGGTGGAGTGGACAGATACGCAGTATTTT.